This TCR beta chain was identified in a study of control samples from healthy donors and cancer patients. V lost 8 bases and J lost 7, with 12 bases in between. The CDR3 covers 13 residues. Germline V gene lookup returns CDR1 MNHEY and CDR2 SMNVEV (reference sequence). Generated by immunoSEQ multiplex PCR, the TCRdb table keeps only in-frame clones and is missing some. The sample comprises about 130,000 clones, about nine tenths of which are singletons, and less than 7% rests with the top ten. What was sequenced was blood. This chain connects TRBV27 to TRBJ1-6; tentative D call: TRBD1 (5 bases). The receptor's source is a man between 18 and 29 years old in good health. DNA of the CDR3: TGTGCCAGCTCCAGGGTGTACAATTCACCCCTCCACTTT. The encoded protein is CASSRVYNSPLHF.